These 12 T cell receptor beta chains were all obtained from the same sample, sequenced in a study of human T cells and chemical hapten exposure. As to time point: patch test 2, 6 weeks after DPC sensitization. The treatment here: therapeutic diphenylcyclopropenone sensitization with weekly scalp DPC. A single record per CDR3 protein comes from TCRdb applying MiXCR to the RACE reads. The sample comprises about 89,000 distinct CDR3 sequences, more than 9.5% of which are singletons, and 2.2% rests with the top ten. The material was whole blood, obtained in connection with sensitization to the hapten diphenylcyclopropenone (DPC). These receptors originate from a man aged 40-55 years with alopecia areata. Some clones in this sample may be carry-over from other donors' samples.

The J gene is TRBJ1-3, the V gene TRBV6-6; the D is unclear. Deletions cut 8 bases from V and 0 bases from J, with 5 bases between. Germline V gives CDR1 MNHNY, CDR2 SVGAGI (reference sequence). The CDR3 is made up of 12 amino acids. CDR3 sequence: CASEDSGNTIYF. CDR3 sequence (DNA): TGTGCCAGCGAGGACTCTGGAAACACCATATATTTT.

The CDR3 DNA is TGTGCCAGCACCCTCTGGACAGGGAGCTACAATGAGCAGTTCTTC. Residues: CASTLWTGSYNEQFF. This chain joins TRBV7-2 and TRBJ2-1, with 8 bases identical to TRBD1. Germline CDR1 and CDR2: SGHTA and FQGNSA. The CDR3 length is 15 residues. Trimming took 7 bases from V and 3 from J; bases not matched to a gene: 8.

This clonotype is medium-sized by share. The chain is built from TRBV29-1 and TRBJ1-1; the D gene is possibly TRBD1 (5 bases). The germline V gene has CDR1 SQVTM and CDR2 ANQGSEA. V lost 4 bases to trimming and J lost 6 bases, with 15 bases between them. This CDR3 spans 13 amino acids. The CDR3 DNA sequence: TGCAGCGTTGCGGGCAGGGTGCATGCTGAAGCTTTCTTT. Protein product: CSVAGRVHAEAFF.

CDR3 sequence: CSARVRGKGGSYNEQFF. CDR3 sequence (DNA): TGCAGTGCTAGAGTACGGGGCAAGGGCGGGAGCTACAATGAGCAGTTCTTC. The chain carries TRBV20-1 and TRBJ2-1, with 7 positions matching TRBD2. The V gene end was trimmed by 1 base and the J gene end by 3 bases; junction bases not matched to a gene: 12. Germline V gene lookup returns CDR1 DFQATT and CDR2 SNEGSKA (reference sequence). The CDR3 extends over 17 amino acids.

J is TRBJ2-7 and V is TRBV11-2; no firm D call. This CDR3 has 13 amino acids. Germline CDR1 is SGHAT and CDR2 is FQNNGV. The ends were cut back, 5 bases at V and 7 bases at J, with 15 bases in the middle. This CDR3 reads CASSRVAVGEQYV. CDR3 coding DNA: TGTGCCAGCAGCCGCGTGGCCGTTGGGGAGCAGTACGTC.

This clonotype was counted between two and nine times. This chain links TRBV6-1 with TRBJ1-1; D is unresolved. CDR1 MNHNS and CDR2 SASEGT come from the germline V gene. V was clipped by 6 bases and J by 10 bases, with 18 bases between them. The CDR3 contains 13 residues. In DNA form, the CDR3 reads TGTGCCAGCAGGGCCGAAGGAGCATTTAGAGCTTTCTTT. The encoded protein is CASRAEGAFRAFF.

This clonotype was counted only a few times. The V call is TRBV6-6, the J call TRBJ1-1; D is possibly TRBD1 (5 bases). Germline V CDR1 and CDR2: MNHNY, SVGAGI (reference sequence). Trimming stripped 2 bases from V and 6 bases from J, with 19 bases between. The CDR3 has 16 residues. CDR3 protein: CASSYLLLGPSAEAFF. The CDR3 coding sequence is TGTGCCAGCAGTTACCTGCTCCTGGGACCATCGGCTGAAGCTTTCTTT.

The CDR3 sequence: CASSQVEQGNQPQHF. Here the CDR3 DNA reads TGTGCCAGCAGCCAAGTAGAACAGGGTAATCAGCCCCAGCATTTT. The gene calls are TRBV14 and TRBJ1-5; D is possibly TRBD1 (6 bases). The V end lost 1 base, the J end lost 4 bases, and 11 bases lay between the germline ends. There are 15 residues in the CDR3. Per germline, CDR1 SGHDN and CDR2 FVKESK.

The genes are TRBV2 and TRBJ1-6; D is possibly TRBD1 (6 bases). Germline V gene data show CDR1 as SNHLY and CDR2 as FYNNEI. This CDR3 region has 15 residues. Trimming left V 5 bases short and J 7 bases short, with 15 bases between. Here the CDR3 DNA reads TGTGCCAGCAGTAGTGGACAGCTCAGAAATTCACCCCTCCACTTT. It translates to CASSSGQLRNSPLHF.

J is TRBJ2-7 and V is TRBV28, with D perhaps TRBD2 (6 bases). This CDR3 is built from 17 residues. The germline gives CDR1 MDHEN, CDR2 SYDVKM. V dropped 2 bases and J dropped 2 bases, with 19 bases sitting between them. CDR3 DNA sequence: TGTGCCAGCAGTTTAGGGGGAGGAAGCCCCTGGGCCTACGAGCAGTACTTC. Protein sequence: CASSLGGGSPWAYEQYF.

The chain employs TRBV7-6 and TRBJ2-3; D gene uncertain. V lost 1 base to trimming and J lost 4 bases, with 3 bases between them. Germline loops: CDR1 SGHVS, CDR2 FNYEAQ. This CDR3 has 12 amino acids. The CDR3 here is CASSLVSDTQYF. The CDR3 DNA reads as TGTGCCAGCAGCTTAGTTTCAGATACGCAGTATTTT.

This clonotype was counted between two and nine times. The rearrangement links TRBV3-2 to TRBJ2-3; the table's D call, TRBD2, has no DNA check behind it. TRBV3-2 is classified as a pseudogene. This CDR3 is built from 19 residues. Here the CDR3 reads CASSQEGPGLAGRADTQYF. DNA of the CDR3: TGTGCCAGCAGCCAAGAGGGGCCGGGACTAGCGGGTCGGGCAGATACGCAGTATTTT.